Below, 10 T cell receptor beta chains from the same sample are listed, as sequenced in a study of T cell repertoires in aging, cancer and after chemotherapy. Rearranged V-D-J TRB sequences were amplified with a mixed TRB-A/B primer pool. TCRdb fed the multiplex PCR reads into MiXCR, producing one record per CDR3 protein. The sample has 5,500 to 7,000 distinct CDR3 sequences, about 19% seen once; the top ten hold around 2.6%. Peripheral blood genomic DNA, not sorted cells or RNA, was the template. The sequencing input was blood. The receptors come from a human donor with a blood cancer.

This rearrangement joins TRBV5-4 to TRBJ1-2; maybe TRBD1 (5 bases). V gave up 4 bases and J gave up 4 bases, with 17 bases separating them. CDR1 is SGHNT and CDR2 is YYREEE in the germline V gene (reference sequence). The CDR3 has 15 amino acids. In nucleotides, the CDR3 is TGTGCCAGCAGCCGGGACTTTTACTCCGGCTATGGCTACACCTTC. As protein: CASSRDFYSGYGYTF.

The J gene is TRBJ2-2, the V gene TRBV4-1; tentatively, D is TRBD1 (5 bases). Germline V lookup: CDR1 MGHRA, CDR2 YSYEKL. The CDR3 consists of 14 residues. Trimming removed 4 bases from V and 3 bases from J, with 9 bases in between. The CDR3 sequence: CASSPPRDTGELFF. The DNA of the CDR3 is TGCGCCAGCAGCCCCCCCAGGGACACCGGGGAGCTGTTTTTT.

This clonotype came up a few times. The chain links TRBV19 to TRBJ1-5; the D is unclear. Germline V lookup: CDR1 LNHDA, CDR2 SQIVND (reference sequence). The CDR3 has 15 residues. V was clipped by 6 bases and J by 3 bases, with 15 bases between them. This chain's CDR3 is CASRLRRETNQPQHF. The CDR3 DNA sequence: TGTGCCAGTAGGCTTAGGAGAGAAACCAATCAGCCCCAGCATTTT.

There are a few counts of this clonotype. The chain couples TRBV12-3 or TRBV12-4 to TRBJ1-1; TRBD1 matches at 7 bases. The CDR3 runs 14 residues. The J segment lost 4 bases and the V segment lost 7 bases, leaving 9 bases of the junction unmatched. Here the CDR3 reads CASIKGGGGTEAFF. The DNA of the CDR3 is TGTGCCAGCATAAAGGGAGGGGGCGGCACTGAAGCTTTCTTT.

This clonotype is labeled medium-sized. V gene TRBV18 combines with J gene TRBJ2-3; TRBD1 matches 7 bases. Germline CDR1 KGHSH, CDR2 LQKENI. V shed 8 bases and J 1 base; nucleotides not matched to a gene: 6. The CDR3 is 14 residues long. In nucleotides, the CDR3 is TGTGCCAGCGTACGACAGGGTGGCACAGATACGCAGTATTTT. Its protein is CASVRQGGTDTQYF. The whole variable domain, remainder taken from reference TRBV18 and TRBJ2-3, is NAGVMQNPRHLVRRRGQEARLRCSPMKGHSHVYWYRQLPEEGLKFMVYLQKENIIDESGMPKERFSAEFPKEGPSILRIQQVVRGDSAAYFCASVRQGGTDTQYFGPGTRLTVL.

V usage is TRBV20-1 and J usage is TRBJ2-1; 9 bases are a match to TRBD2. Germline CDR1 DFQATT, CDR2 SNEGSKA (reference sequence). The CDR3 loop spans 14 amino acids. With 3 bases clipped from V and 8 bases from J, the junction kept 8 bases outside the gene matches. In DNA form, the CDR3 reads TGCAGTGCTAGTGATAGCGGGAGATTAGATGAGCAGTTCTTC. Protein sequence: CSASDSGRLDEQFF.

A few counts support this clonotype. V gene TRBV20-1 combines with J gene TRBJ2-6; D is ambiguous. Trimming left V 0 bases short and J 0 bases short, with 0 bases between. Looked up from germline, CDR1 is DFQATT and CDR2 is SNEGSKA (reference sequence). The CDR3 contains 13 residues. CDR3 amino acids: CSARDSGANVLTF. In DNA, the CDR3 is TGCAGTGCTAGAGACTCTGGGGCCAACGTCCTGACTTTC.

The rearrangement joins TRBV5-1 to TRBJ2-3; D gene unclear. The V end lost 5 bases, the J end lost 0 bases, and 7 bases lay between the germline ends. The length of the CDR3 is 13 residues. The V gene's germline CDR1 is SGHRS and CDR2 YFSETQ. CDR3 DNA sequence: TGCGCCAGCAGTTCAGGCAGCACAGATACGCAGTATTTT. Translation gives CASSSGSTDTQYF.

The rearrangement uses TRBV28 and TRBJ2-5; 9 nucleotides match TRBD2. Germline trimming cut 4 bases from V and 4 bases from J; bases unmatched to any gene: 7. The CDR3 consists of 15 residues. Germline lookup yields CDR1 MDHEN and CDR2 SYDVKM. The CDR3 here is CASSSRGRAVETQYF. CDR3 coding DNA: TGTGCCAGCAGTTCCCGCGGGAGGGCCGTAGAGACCCAGTACTTC.

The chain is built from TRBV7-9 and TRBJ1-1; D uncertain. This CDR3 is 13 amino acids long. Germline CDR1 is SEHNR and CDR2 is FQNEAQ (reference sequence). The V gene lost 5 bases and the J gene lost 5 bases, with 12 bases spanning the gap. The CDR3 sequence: CASSPPGRTEAFF. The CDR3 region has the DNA TGTGCCAGCAGCCCCCCCGGAAGGACTGAAGCTTTCTTT.